Following are 31 T cell receptor beta chains from one sample sequenced in a study of prognosis after radiotherapy for stage I lung cancer. Amplicons of TCR beta CDR3 were generated from genomic DNA by two-round multiplex PCR. Primers specific to each TRBV and TRBJ gene were used in first-round PCR. TCRdb re-called the multiplex PCR reads with MiXCR, one entry per CDR3 protein. The repertoire consists of about 20,000 distinct CDR3 sequences, with roughly 46% occurring once and the leading ten covering 39%. The material sequenced was PBMCs, taken before or after stereotactic body radiation therapy (not recorded which). Source of these receptors: a donor over 45 with non-small cell lung cancer.

This clonotype was picked up a small number of times. It is likely a read error: a sequence one base away is far more abundant. This chain joins TRBV12-3 or TRBV12-4 and TRBJ1-2, with 7 bases fitting TRBD1. The CDR3 has 15 residues. The ends lost 4 bases at V and 5 bases at J; junction bases unmatched: 10. The CDR3 nucleotides are TGTGCCAGCAGTTACAAGACAGGGACCAGGTATGGCTACACCTTC. Amino acid sequence: CASSYKTGTRYGYTF.

The chain employs TRBV3-1 and TRBJ1-2; 7 nucleotides agree with TRBD1. The trim removed 5 bases at V and 6 bases at J, leaving 9 bases unmatched. The CDR3 consists of 14 residues. The germline gives CDR1 LGHDT, CDR2 YNNKEL (reference sequence). Written as DNA, the CDR3 is TGTGCCAGCAGCTCCATATCAGGGGGTGATGGCTACACCTTC. Protein: CASSSISGGDGYTF.

This clonotype was found many times. This chain joins TRBV5-1 and TRBJ2-7, with 7 bases matching TRBD1. Looked up from germline, CDR1 is SGHRS and CDR2 is YFSETQ. V was clipped by 4 bases and J by 4 bases; unmatched bases: 14. This CDR3 is built from 16 residues. CDR3: CASSPGTDKTGYEQYF. CDR3 nucleotides: TGCGCCAGCAGCCCTGGGACAGACAAAACGGGTTACGAGCAGTACTTC.

This clonotype was found many times. The CDR3 sequence: CASSLSGGRNSPLHF. In DNA, the CDR3 is TGTGCCAGCAGCTTATCGGGGGGCAGGAATTCACCCCTCCACTTT. V usage is TRBV5-4 and J usage is TRBJ1-6; D might be TRBD1 (6 bases). The V gene's germline CDR1 is SGHNT and CDR2 YYREEE (reference sequence). This CDR3 region has 15 residues. Between the trimmed V and J ends, which lost 2 bases and 7 bases, there was a span of 13 bases.

As concerns this clonotype: A much more abundant neighbour one base away suggests this may be a read error. The chain joins TRBV18 to TRBJ2-6, with D maybe TRBD1 (5 bases). Trimming took 2 bases from V and 6 from J, leaving 11 bases between them. The CDR3 loop spans 15 amino acids. Germline V gene lookup returns CDR1 KGHSH and CDR2 LQKENI. Written as DNA, the CDR3 is TGTGCCAGCTCACCAGGCAGGGCTGTGGCCAACGTCCTGACTTTC. It encodes CASSPGRAVANVLTF. The full variable domain, its missing parts supplied by reference TRBV18 and TRBJ2-6, is NAGVMQNPRHLVRRRGQEARLRCSPMKGHSHVYWYRQLPEEGLKFMVYLQKENIIDESGMPKERFSAEFPKEGPSILRIQQVVRGDSAAYFCASSPGRAVANVLTFGAGSRLTVL.

The CDR3 bases are TGTGCCAGCTCACCCGTAGGCTTTAGCTCTGGGGCCAACGTCCTGACTTTC. Translated: CASSPVGFSSGANVLTF. The rearrangement links TRBV18 to TRBJ2-6; no reliable D call. CDR3 length: 17 amino acids. Germline CDR1 and CDR2: KGHSH and LQKENI. Trimming left V 3 bases short and J 0 bases short, with 12 bases between.

This clonotype was counted ten times or more. The V gene is TRBV20-1, the J gene TRBJ2-3; 9 bases map to TRBD2. After removal of 8 bases from V and 2 bases from J, the junction contained 11 bases not matched to a gene. The germline gives CDR1 DFQATT, CDR2 SNEGSKA (reference sequence). The CDR3 consists of 15 residues. DNA for the CDR3: TGCAGTACCGAATCTAGCGGGGCCTCCACAGATACGCAGTATTTT. It is translated as CSTESSGASTDTQYF.

This clonotype has ten or more counts. CDR3 sequence reads: CASSLVLGRGGELFF. The CDR3 region has the DNA TGCGCCAGCAGCTTGGTGTTGGGCCGTGGCGGGGAGCTGTTTTTT. The chain joins TRBV5-1 to TRBJ2-2, with D hard to call. Trimming took off 0 bases at V and 7 bases at J, with 13 bases between the two ends. CDR3 length: 15 amino acids. The germline V gene encodes CDR1 SGHRS and CDR2 YFSETQ.

The table lists this clonotype with many counts. The rearrangement links TRBV20-1 to TRBJ1-2; D remains unclear. The CDR3 runs to 13 residues. Between the trimmed V and J ends, which lost 1 base and 6 bases, there was a span of 12 bases. Germline V gives CDR1 DFQATT, CDR2 SNEGSKA (reference sequence). Here the CDR3 reads CSARAGSVHGYTF. In DNA form, the CDR3 reads TGCAGTGCTAGAGCGGGGTCGGTACATGGCTACACCTTC.

This clonotype has at least ten counts. The chain is built from TRBV5-1 and TRBJ2-5, with 11 bases that match TRBD2. This CDR3 has 16 residues. V lost 0 bases, J lost 4 bases, and 5 bases stayed unmatched. Germline values: CDR1 SGHRS, CDR2 YFSETQ. For the CDR3, the DNA is TGCGCCAGCAGCTTGGATAGCGGGAGGGAAGCAGAGACCCAGTACTTC. Its protein is CASSLDSGREAETQYF.

This clonotype appeared once. This chain connects TRBV11-2 to TRBJ1-2, with TRBD1 matching 9 bases. The V gene's germline CDR1 is SGHAT and CDR2 FQNNGV. Trimming at V came to 6 bases and at J to 7 bases, leaving 9 bases not matched to a gene. The CDR3 extends over 14 amino acids. CDR3 in DNA: TGTGCCAGCAGGCCACCGGGACAGGGTCCTGGCTACACCTTC. It is translated as CASRPPGQGPGYTF. The full variable domain, with the rest looked up from reference TRBV11-2 and TRBJ1-2, is EAGVAQSPRYKIIEKRQSVAFWCNPISGHATLYWYQQILGQGPKLLIQFQNNGVVDDSQLPKDRFSAERLKGVDSTLKIQPAKLEDSAVYLCASRPPGQGPGYTFGSGTRLTVV.

This clonotype was recorded many times. The rearrangement links TRBV4-2 to TRBJ2-3; 12 bases agree with TRBD2. The CDR3 has 18 residues. The J segment lost 2 bases and the V segment lost 4 bases, leaving 10 bases of the junction unmatched. CDR1 and CDR2 (germline): LGHNA, YNFKEQ. The CDR3 DNA reads as TGTGCCAGCAGCCTCCCAGGACTAGCGGGGCTATACACAGATACGCAGTATTTT. It is translated as CASSLPGLAGLYTDTQYF.

This clonotype has ten or more counts. The chain couples TRBV11-3 to TRBJ1-5; 10 bases line up with TRBD1. The CDR3 has 16 amino acids. Germline CDR1 reads SGHNT; CDR2 reads YENEEA. Trimming cost V 5 bases and J 4 bases; bases outside gene matches: 8. CDR3 region: CASSHRDRGWNQPQHF. The CDR3 DNA is TGTGCCAGCAGCCATCGGGACAGGGGATGGAATCAGCCCCAGCATTTT.

This clonotype was observed at least ten times. The genes are TRBV20-1 and TRBJ1-1; no definite D call. The CDR3 runs 15 residues. V gave up 1 base and J gave up 0 bases, with 12 bases separating them. Germline V lookup: CDR1 DFQATT, CDR2 SNEGSKA (reference sequence). The CDR3 reads CSARVRTRMNTEAFF. CDR3 bases: TGCAGTGCTAGAGTCCGGACTCGCATGAACACTGAAGCTTTCTTT.

At least ten counts were recorded for this clonotype. This sequence joins TRBV6-2 or TRBV6-3 and TRBJ2-7; the match to TRBD2 covers 15 bases. V shed 4 bases, J shed 0 bases, and the junction held 7 bases outside the gene matches. Germline values: CDR1 MNHEY, CDR2 SVGEGT. The CDR3 is 18 residues long. CDR3 nucleotides: TGTGCCAGCAGTTCCACTGGACTAGCGGGAGGGCTCTCCTACGAGCAGTACTTC. This translates into CASSSTGLAGGLSYEQYF.

This clonotype was found many times. The CDR3 reads CSAQRLAGTYEQYF. The CDR3 DNA reads as TGCAGTGCCCAGCGGTTAGCGGGGACCTACGAGCAGTACTTC. The chain couples TRBV20-1 to TRBJ2-7; TRBD2 aligns across 8 bases. V lost 6 bases and J lost 2; bases outside the gene matches: 9. The CDR3 is made up of 14 amino acids. Germline V CDR1 and CDR2: DFQATT, SNEGSKA (reference sequence).

In its sample, this clonotype was seen many times. CDR3 coding DNA: TGTGCCAGCACCGGGACAGGGGGCTACGAGCAGTACTTC. Its protein product is CASTGTGGYEQYF. The gene calls are TRBV6-2 or TRBV6-3 and TRBJ2-7; 11 bases align to TRBD1. Unmatched junction bases numbered 2, after V lost 7 bases and J lost 3 bases. The V gene's germline CDR1 is MNHEY and CDR2 SVGEGT. The CDR3 is made up of 13 amino acids.

Notes on this clonotype: A read error may be the cause here, since a much bigger clone is one base away. The chain recombines TRBV7-3 with TRBJ2-3; D not certain. Trimming took off 6 bases at V and 7 bases at J, with 8 bases between the two ends. Germline V gives CDR1 SGHTA, CDR2 FQGTGA. The CDR3 has 11 residues. The DNA for the CDR3 is TGTGCCAGCAGTCAAGGGTATACGCAGTATTTT. Residues: CASSQGYTQYF.

V usage is TRBV4-2 and J usage is TRBJ1-1, with D hard to call. Trimming took off 0 bases at V and 0 bases at J, with 8 bases between the two ends. Germline V CDR1 and CDR2: LGHNA, YNFKEQ. There are 15 residues in the CDR3. The CDR3 is CASSQELLLNTEAFF. The DNA of the CDR3 is TGTGCCAGCAGCCAAGAGTTACTGCTGAACACTGAAGCTTTCTTT.

The chain employs TRBV20-1 and TRBJ1-2; possibly TRBD1 for D (5 bases). This CDR3 contains 15 residues. The germline V gene has CDR1 DFQATT and CDR2 SNEGSKA (reference sequence). Trimming removed 3 bases at V and 3 bases at J, with 17 bases between. The CDR3 nucleotides are TGCAGTGCTAGCGCTCTGATGGGACGTGACTATGGCTACACCTTC. The encoded protein is CSASALMGRDYGYTF.

This clonotype was seen ten or more times. The gene calls are TRBV15 and TRBJ1-1; D is ambiguous. Trimming pared 2 bases from V and 3 bases from J, leaving 16 bases between. Germline CDR1 LNHNV, CDR2 YYDKDF (reference sequence). This CDR3 comprises 16 residues. CDR3 nucleotide sequence: TGTGCCACCAGCAGAACTAAAGGACGCCGATACACTGAAGCTTTCTTT. This encodes CATSRTKGRRYTEAFF.

Regarding this clonotype: With a far larger clone one base away, a read error is the likely cause. The V gene is TRBV6-2 or TRBV6-3, the J gene TRBJ2-2; the D gene is possibly TRBD1 (5 bases). V lost 6 bases and J lost 6, with 8 bases in between. CDR3 length equals 12 residues. In germline, CDR1 is MNHEY, CDR2 SVGEGT. CDR3 nucleotides: TGTGCCAGCAGAGGACATTCCGGGGAGCTGTTTTTT. This gives the protein CASRGHSGELFF.

The chain employs TRBV6-2 or TRBV6-3 and TRBJ2-7, with TRBD1 matching 7 bases. Germline assignment: CDR1 MNHEY and CDR2 SVGEGT. This CDR3 has 12 amino acids. V was pared by 6 bases and J by 7 bases, with 6 bases of the junction left unmatched. CDR3: CASSLAQGEQYF. CDR3 bases: TGTGCCAGCAGCTTAGCACAGGGGGAGCAGTACTTC.

This clonotype was counted at least ten times. V gene TRBV5-4 combines with J gene TRBJ1-2; unclear D gene. Trimming shortened V by 0 bases and J by 2 bases, and 2 bases separated the two germline ends. CDR3 size: 12 residues. Germline CDR1 and CDR2: SGHNT and YYREEE (reference sequence). CDR3 DNA sequence: TGTGCCAGCAGCTTGGACAACTATGGCTACACCTTC. Translated: CASSLDNYGYTF.

This clonotype was seen many times. The chain links TRBV28 to TRBJ2-3; D not certain. The ends were cut back, 2 bases at V and 0 bases at J, with 9 bases in the middle. CDR1 is MDHEN, CDR2 SYDVKM, per germline. The CDR3 loop spans 15 amino acids. The CDR3 sequence is CASSLGYDSTDTQYF. In DNA, the CDR3 is TGTGCCAGCAGTTTAGGTTACGACAGCACAGATACGCAGTATTTT.

This clonotype was detected only once. CDR3 sequence reads: CSSSALSSNSPLHF. The CDR3 nucleotides read TGTTCCTCCAGCGCCCTGTCCTCCAATTCACCCCTCCACTTT. V usage is TRBV27 and J usage is TRBJ1-6; D is unresolved. The germline V gene has CDR1 MNHEY and CDR2 SMNVEV (reference sequence). The length of the CDR3 is 14 residues.

The chain uses TRBV28 and TRBJ2-7, with D possibly matching TRBD2 (5 bases). The CDR3 length is 12 residues. Trimming shortened V by 7 bases and J by 8 bases, and 15 bases separated the two germline ends. CDR1 and CDR2 from the germline V gene are MDHEN and SYDVKM. The CDR3 DNA follows: TGTGCCAGCATGGTCGGGATTGGGAAGCAGTACTTC. Translating it yields CASMVGIGKQYF.

This clonotype was seen at least ten times. The chain joins TRBV24-1 to TRBJ2-1; 7 bases match TRBD2. Germline V CDR1 and CDR2: KGHDR, SFDVKD. Trimming removed 3 bases from V and 8 bases from J; junction bases left unmatched: 3. The CDR3 is 13 residues long. The CDR3 protein is CATSDPGGYEQFF. In nucleotides, the CDR3 is TGTGCCACCAGTGATCCCGGGGGGTATGAGCAGTTCTTC.

For this clonotype: With a far larger clone one base away, a read error is the likely cause. The chain uses TRBV7-9 and TRBJ2-7; a possible D gene is TRBD2 (5 bases). The V end was cut by 7 bases, the J end by 6 bases, with 13 bases between. Looked up from germline, CDR1 is SEHNR and CDR2 is FQNEAQ (reference sequence). The CDR3 covers 12 residues. The CDR3 loop is CASIFGVGEQYF. The DNA of the CDR3 is TGTGCCAGCATCTTCGGGGTCGGCGAGCAGTACTTC.

The table lists this clonotype with many counts. This chain uses TRBV30 with TRBJ2-2; TRBD1 aligns across 10 bases. The CDR3 loop spans 16 amino acids. From germline, CDR1 is GTSNPN and CDR2 SVGIG (reference sequence). J lost 5 bases, V lost 4 bases, and 10 bases had no gene match. CDR3 sequence reads: CAWTHPLGQGTGELFF. The CDR3 nucleotides are TGTGCCTGGACCCACCCGTTGGGACAGGGGACCGGGGAGCTGTTTTTT.

Details on this clonotype: A far larger clone differs by one base, so this is likely a read error. This chain connects TRBV7-3 to TRBJ2-4; D gene unclear. The J call may be in error: the DNA end matches TRBJ2-1 better. Germline V gene sequence: CDR1 SGHTA, CDR2 FQGTGA. CDR3 length: 12 amino acids. CDR3 region: CANSLLGSEQFF. CDR3 DNA: TGTGCCAACAGCTTACTTGGGTCTGAGCAGTTCTTC.